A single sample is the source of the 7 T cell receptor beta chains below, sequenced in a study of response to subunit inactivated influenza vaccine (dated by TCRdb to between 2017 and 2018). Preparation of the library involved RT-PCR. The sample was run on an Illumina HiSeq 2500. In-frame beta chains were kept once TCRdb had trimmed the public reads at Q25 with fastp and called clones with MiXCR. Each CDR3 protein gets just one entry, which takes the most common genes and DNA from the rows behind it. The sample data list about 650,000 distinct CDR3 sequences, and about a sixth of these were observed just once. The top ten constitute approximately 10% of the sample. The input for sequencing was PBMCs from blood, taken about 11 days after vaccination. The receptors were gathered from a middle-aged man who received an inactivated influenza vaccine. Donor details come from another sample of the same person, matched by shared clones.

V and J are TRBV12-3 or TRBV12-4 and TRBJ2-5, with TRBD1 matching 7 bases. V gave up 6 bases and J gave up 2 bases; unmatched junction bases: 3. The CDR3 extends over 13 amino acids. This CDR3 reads CASRVTGQETQYF. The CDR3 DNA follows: TGTGCCAGCAGAGTGACAGGGCAAGAGACCCAGTACTTC.

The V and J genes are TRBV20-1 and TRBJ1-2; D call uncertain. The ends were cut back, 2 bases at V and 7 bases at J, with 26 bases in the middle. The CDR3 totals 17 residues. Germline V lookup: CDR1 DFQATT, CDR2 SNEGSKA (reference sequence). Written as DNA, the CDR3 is TGCAGTGCTAGAAGCGGGGTGTCCGAGTCCCCCGGATCTGGCTACACCTTC. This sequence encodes CSARSGVSESPGSGYTF.

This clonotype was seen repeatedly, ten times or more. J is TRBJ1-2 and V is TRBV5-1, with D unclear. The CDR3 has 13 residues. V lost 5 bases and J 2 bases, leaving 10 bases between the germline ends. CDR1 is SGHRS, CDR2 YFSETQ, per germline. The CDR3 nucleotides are TGCGCCAGCAGGGATCAGGAGAACTATGGCTACACCTTC. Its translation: CASRDQENYGYTF. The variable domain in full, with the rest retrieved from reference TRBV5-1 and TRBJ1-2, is KAGVTQTPRYLIKTRGQQVTLSCSPISGHRSVSWYQQTPGQGLQFLFEYFSETQRNKGNFPGRFSGRQFSNSRSEMNVSTLELGDSALYLCASRDQENYGYTFGSGTRLTVV.

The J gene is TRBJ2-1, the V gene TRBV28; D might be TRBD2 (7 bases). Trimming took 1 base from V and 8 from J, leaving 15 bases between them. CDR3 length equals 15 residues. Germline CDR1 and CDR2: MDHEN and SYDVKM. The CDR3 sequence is CASSLLRGGRDEQFF. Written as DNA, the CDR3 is TGTGCCAGCAGTTTATTGCGCGGGGGCCGGGATGAGCAGTTCTTC.

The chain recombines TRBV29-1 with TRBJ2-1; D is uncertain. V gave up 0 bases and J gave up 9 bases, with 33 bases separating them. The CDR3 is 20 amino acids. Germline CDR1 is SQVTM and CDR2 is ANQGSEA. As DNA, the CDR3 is TGCAGCGTTGAAGACCCTCTCACCGAAGAAGTCACTTCGAAGGTGTTTGAGCAGTTCTTC. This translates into CSVEDPLTEEVTSKVFEQFF.

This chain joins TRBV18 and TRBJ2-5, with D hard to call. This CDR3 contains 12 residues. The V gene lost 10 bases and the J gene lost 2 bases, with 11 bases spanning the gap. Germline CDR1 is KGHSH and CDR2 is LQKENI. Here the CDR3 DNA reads TGTGCCATCCCCGGAGAGCAAGAGACCCAGTACTTC. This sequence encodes CAIPGEQETQYF.

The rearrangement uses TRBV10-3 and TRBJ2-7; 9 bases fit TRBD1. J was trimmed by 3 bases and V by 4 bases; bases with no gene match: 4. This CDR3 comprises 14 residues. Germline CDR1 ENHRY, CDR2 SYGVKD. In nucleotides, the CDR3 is TGTGCCATCAGTGGACAGGGGGACTACTACGAGCAGTACTTC. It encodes CAISGQGDYYEQYF.